One sample yielded the 5 T cell receptor beta chains listed below, sequenced in a study of blood T cell repertoires in COVID-19. The table came from immunoSEQ multiplex PCR; TCRdb's copy has only in-frame clones and leaves some out. The sample shows about 150,000 clones, more than 85% of them seen only once. The sample consisted of peripheral blood. All receptors derive from a man aged 60-69 years with COVID-19, enrolled during active disease.

V and J are TRBV4-3 and TRBJ1-1; maybe TRBD1 (6 bases). This CDR3 has 16 residues. The V end lost 0 bases, the J end lost 1 base, and 12 bases lay between the germline ends. Looked up from germline, CDR1 is LGHNA and CDR2 is YSLEER. The CDR3 DNA reads as TGCGCCAGCAGCCAAGATTCAGGGGCAAAGAACACTGAAGCTTTCTTT. Its protein is CASSQDSGAKNTEAFF.

J is TRBJ2-1 and V is TRBV15; 8 positions match TRBD2. V dropped 3 bases and J dropped 2; count of bases not matched to a gene: 6. The CDR3 loop spans 16 amino acids. Per germline, CDR1 LNHNV and CDR2 YYDKDF (reference sequence). CDR3 DNA sequence: TGTGCCACCAGCAGGCCTACTAGCGGCGCCTACAATGAGCAGTTCTTC. This translates into CATSRPTSGAYNEQFF.

The V call is TRBV6-5, the J call TRBJ2-1; 10 bases line up with TRBD1. Germline trimming cut 0 bases from V and 4 bases from J; bases unmatched to any gene: 3. Germline V gives CDR1 MNHEY, CDR2 SVGAGI. This CDR3 region has 16 residues. The CDR3 loop reads CASSYSTGGVYNEQFF. CDR3 coding DNA: TGTGCCAGCAGTTACTCGACAGGGGGCGTATACAATGAGCAGTTCTTC.

The chain uses TRBV9 and TRBJ1-3; maybe TRBD1 (6 bases). The CDR3 covers 17 residues. CDR1 and CDR2 (germline): SGDLS, YYNGEE. Trimming stripped 2 bases from V and 0 bases from J, with 15 bases between. This CDR3 reads CASSVTGTLNSGNTIYF. The CDR3 nucleotides read TGTGCCAGCAGCGTTACAGGGACACTTAACTCTGGAAACACCATATATTTT.

The V and J genes are TRBV19 and TRBJ1-2; D is perhaps TRBD1 (5 bases). The V end lost 4 bases, the J end lost 4 bases, and 16 bases lay between the germline ends. The germline CDR1 and CDR2 sequences are LNHDA and SQIVND (reference sequence). CDR3 length: 15 residues. DNA of the CDR3: TGTGCCAGTAGTACCGGGGGAACGGGTAGCTATGGCTACACCTTC. This codes for CASSTGGTGSYGYTF.